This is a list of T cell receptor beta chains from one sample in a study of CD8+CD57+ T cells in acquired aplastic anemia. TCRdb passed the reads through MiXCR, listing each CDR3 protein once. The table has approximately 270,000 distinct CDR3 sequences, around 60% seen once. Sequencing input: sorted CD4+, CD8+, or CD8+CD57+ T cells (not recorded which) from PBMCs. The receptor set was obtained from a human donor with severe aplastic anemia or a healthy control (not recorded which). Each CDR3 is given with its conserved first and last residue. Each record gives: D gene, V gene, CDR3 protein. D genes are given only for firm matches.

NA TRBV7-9 CASSLEAGFGDYGYTF
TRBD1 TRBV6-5 CASRAGTGNTEAFF
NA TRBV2 CASSQTTTGELFF
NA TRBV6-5 CASSYRSVKQETQYF
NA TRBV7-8 CASSPTGYSSTDTQYF
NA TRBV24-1 CATSDADFTDTQYF
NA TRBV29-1 CSVTKQGTEAFF
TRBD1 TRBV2 CASTWTGETQYF
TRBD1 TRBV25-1 CASTNRDRAYEQYF
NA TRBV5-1 CASSLWGRGETQYF
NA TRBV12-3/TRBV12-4 CASSLEGGKYNEQFF
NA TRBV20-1 CSARPLNTEAFF
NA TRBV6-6 CASSLLEGLNTEAFF
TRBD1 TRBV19 CASSGDRRETQYF
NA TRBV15 CATSGGGGGETQYF
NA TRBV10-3 CAISRTEGDNSPLHF
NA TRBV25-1 CASSGQGQYNSPLHF
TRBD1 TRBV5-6 CASSWGQGFNQPQHF
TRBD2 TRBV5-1 CASSLASGDTQYF
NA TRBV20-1 CSATSARPAEKLFF
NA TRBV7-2 CASSQGRGGNQPQHF
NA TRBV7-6 CASSLQGTGVTEAFF
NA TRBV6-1 CASSVGEGSNYEQYF
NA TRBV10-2 CASSPGPAYGYTF
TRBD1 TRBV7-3 CASSLKGAHNEQFF
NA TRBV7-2 CASSARGGGTEAFF
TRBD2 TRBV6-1 CASREGLAGGNIQYF
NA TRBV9 CASSATRQKDGYTF
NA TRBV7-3 CASSLSRGSPLHF
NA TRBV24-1 CATNGAGTDTQYF
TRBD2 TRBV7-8 CASSPSGARTDTQYF
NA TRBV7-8 CASSPDGTEAFF
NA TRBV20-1 CSASRTGLEAFF
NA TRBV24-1 CATSQSPGGRVPGELFF
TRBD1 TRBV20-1 CSASGGQGPSYNEQFF